Shown below are 25 T cell receptor beta chains from a single sample sequenced in a study of blood T cells in healthy people across ages. Primed by a sample-barcoded 5' primer and a J-beta primer mix, a second PCR proceeded for about 7 to 12 cycles. Each CDR3 protein gets one entry after TCRdb re-called the 5' RACE reads with MiXCR. Of about 680,000 distinct CDR3 sequences in the sample, around 45% were seen once. Sequencing was carried out using blood. These receptor sequences come from a woman between 55 and 75 years old in good health.

In this sample, this clonotype turned up many times. V is TRBV29-1 and J is TRBJ2-7, with D maybe TRBD2 (6 bases). Germline values: CDR1 SQVTM, CDR2 ANQGSEA. The CDR3 loop spans 13 amino acids. V lost 4 bases and J 3 bases, leaving 13 bases between the germline ends. This chain's CDR3 is CSVGAGQSYEQYF. The CDR3 region has the DNA TGCAGCGTTGGAGCGGGCCAGAGCTACGAGCAGTACTTC.

CDR3 DNA sequence: TGTGCCAGCAGTTACTCGCTCCGGACTAGCGGGAGAACAGATACGCAGTATTTT. Protein sequence: CASSYSLRTSGRTDTQYF. The chain recombines TRBV6-2 or TRBV6-3 with TRBJ2-3, with 13 bases fitting TRBD2. Germline V gene data show CDR1 as MNHEY and CDR2 as SVGEGT. The CDR3 is 18 amino acids. J gave up 3 bases and V 0 bases, and 6 bases lay outside the gene matches.

The chain couples TRBV20-1 to TRBJ2-4, with a tentative D call TRBD2 (6 bases). The CDR3 runs to 15 residues. From germline, CDR1 is DFQATT and CDR2 SNEGSKA (reference sequence). The V gene lost 1 base and the J gene lost 13 bases, with 23 bases spanning the gap. The CDR3 DNA is TGCAGTGCTAGAGTGGGGGAGCCGGGAGTGAGTGAGCAGTACTTC. This sequence encodes CSARVGEPGVSEQYF.

This clonotype was found a few times. The V gene is TRBV5-1, the J gene TRBJ2-7; D is undetermined. The V and J ends lost 4 bases and 1 base respectively, with 9 bases between them. CDR1 SGHRS and CDR2 YFSETQ come from the germline V gene. This CDR3 contains 13 residues. CDR3 loop: CASSPDVSYEQYF. CDR3 nucleotide sequence: TGCGCCAGCAGCCCCGACGTATCCTACGAGCAGTACTTC. Based on the CDR3 plus reference TRBV5-1 and TRBJ2-7, the full variable domain is KAGVTQTPRYLIKTRGQQVTLSCSPISGHRSVSWYQQTPGQGLQFLFEYFSETQRNKGNFPGRFSGRQFSNSRSEMNVSTLELGDSALYLCASSPDVSYEQYFGPGTRLTVT.

This clonotype came up many times. The CDR3 nucleotides are TGCAGTGCTAGAGGGTTGGAGCGGCCGACAGCCTACGAGCAGTACTTC. The encoded protein is CSARGLERPTAYEQYF. This chain links TRBV20-1 with TRBJ2-7, with D possibly being TRBD1 or TRBD2 (5 bases each). From germline, CDR1 is DFQATT and CDR2 SNEGSKA (reference sequence). The CDR3 length is 16 residues. The ends were cut back, 1 base at V and 2 bases at J, with 18 bases in the middle.

This clonotype was seen ten or more times. This rearrangement joins TRBV6-2 or TRBV6-3 to TRBJ2-1; 8 bases align to TRBD1. V lost 2 bases and J lost 6; bases outside the gene matches: 9. CDR1 is MNHEY and CDR2 is SVGEGT in the germline V gene. The CDR3 spans 16 residues. This CDR3 reads CASSYDIGDRGNEQFF. The CDR3 bases are TGTGCCAGCAGTTACGATATAGGAGACAGGGGCAATGAGCAGTTCTTC.

The V call is TRBV6-2 or TRBV6-3, the J call TRBJ2-5, with 8 bases lining up with TRBD2. This CDR3 is built from 15 residues. J lost 11 bases, V lost 8 bases, and 19 bases had no gene match. In germline, CDR1 is MNHEY, CDR2 SVGEGT. The CDR3 nucleotides are TGTGCCAGCGTCCTAGATAGCGGGATCTACAATGAGCAGTACTTC. Amino acids: CASVLDSGIYNEQYF.

The CDR3 bases are TGCAGTGCTAGCATAAGGGGGCGAGAGACCCAGTACTTC. Translated: CSASIRGRETQYF. This sequence joins TRBV20-1 and TRBJ2-5; 7 bases map to TRBD1. This CDR3 comprises 13 residues. Germline V gene sequence: CDR1 DFQATT, CDR2 SNEGSKA (reference sequence). J was trimmed by 4 bases and V by 3 bases; bases with no gene match: 5.

A few counts support this clonotype. V usage is TRBV6-5 and J usage is TRBJ2-1; D is possibly TRBD1 (5 bases). Trimming stripped 2 bases from V and 6 bases from J, with 5 bases between. Germline assignment: CDR1 MNHEY and CDR2 SVGAGI. This CDR3 comprises 12 residues. CDR3 in DNA: TGTGCCAGCAGTTACGGGGCCAATGAGCAGTTCTTC. Translation: CASSYGANEQFF.

The chain joins TRBV28 to TRBJ2-7; possibly TRBD2 for D (7 bases). With 5 bases removed from V and 3 bases from J, the gap between germline ends came to 17 bases. The CDR3 is 15 residues long. CDR1 and CDR2 (germline): MDHEN, SYDVKM. The CDR3 DNA is TGTGCCAGCAGTCTACAGGGAGGGAAAGGCTACGAGCAGTACTTC. Amino acid sequence: CASSLQGGKGYEQYF.

Regarding this clonotype: Relative to the germline gene, one junction end is altered; a read error may explain this. This chain links TRBV6-2 or TRBV6-3 with TRBJ2-1; the match to TRBD2 covers 8 bases. The CDR3 sequence is 16 residues long. From germline, CDR1 is MNHEY and CDR2 SVGEGT. CDR3 loop: CASSSPASGPDYEQCF. CDR3 DNA sequence: TGTGCCAGCAGTTCCCCCGCTAGCGGGCCAGACTACGAGCAGTGCTTC.

The chain is built from TRBV4-3 and TRBJ2-1; 7 nucleotides agree with TRBD2. CDR3 length: 15 residues. V lost 0 bases and J lost 4; bases outside the gene matches: 3. The germline V gene encodes CDR1 LGHNA and CDR2 YSLEER. The CDR3 DNA reads as TGCGCCAGCAGCCAAGAGGCTAGCGGATACAATGAGCAGTTCTTC. Amino acid sequence: CASSQEASGYNEQFF.

This clonotype is a singleton in its sample. V and J are TRBV20-1 and TRBJ2-1, with no clear D. V dropped 6 bases and J dropped 2 bases, with 20 bases sitting between them. The CDR3 sequence is 16 residues long. Germline V gene sequence: CDR1 DFQATT, CDR2 SNEGSKA (reference sequence). CDR3: CSATPDEKSPYNEQFF. The CDR3 coding sequence is TGCAGTGCCACCCCGGACGAAAAGAGCCCCTACAATGAGCAGTTCTTC.

The chain uses TRBV7-2 and TRBJ2-1; TRBD1 might be the D (6 bases). V shed 5 bases and J shed 2 bases, with 10 bases lying between them. Germline V lookup: CDR1 SGHTA, CDR2 FQGNSA. The CDR3 contains 14 residues. The CDR3 reads CASSLRGPYNEQFF. The CDR3 nucleotides read TGTGCCAGCAGCCTCAGGGGTCCCTACAATGAGCAGTTCTTC.

Only a few counts were recorded for this clonotype. This chain links TRBV6-2 or TRBV6-3 with TRBJ2-6; D unresolved. Deletions cut 6 bases from V and 4 bases from J, with 13 bases between. Germline V gene lookup returns CDR1 MNHEY and CDR2 SVGEGT. The CDR3 is made up of 15 amino acids. CDR3 loop: CASSLDLRGANVLTF. In DNA form, the CDR3 reads TGTGCCAGCAGCCTTGACCTGAGAGGGGCCAACGTCCTGACTTTC.

Here the CDR3 reads CASSQDLGTATPEQYF. Here the CDR3 DNA reads TGCGCCAGCAGCCAAGATTTAGGGACAGCAACTCCTGAGCAGTACTTC. The V gene is TRBV4-3, the J gene TRBJ2-4; TRBD1 matches at 7 bases. This CDR3 comprises 16 residues. From germline, CDR1 is LGHNA and CDR2 YSLEER. J was trimmed by 13 bases and V by 0 bases; bases with no gene match: 15.

The chain is built from TRBV5-1 and TRBJ2-5; D gene uncertain. The ends were cut back, 2 bases at V and 4 bases at J, with 12 bases in the middle. The CDR3 spans 14 residues. The germline CDR1 and CDR2 sequences are SGHRS and YFSETQ. CDR3 bases: TGCGCCAGCAGCTTTAGATGGGTAGGAGAGACCCAGTACTTC. It translates to CASSFRWVGETQYF.

The V and J genes are TRBV6-1 and TRBJ1-2; 8 bases map to TRBD1. Germline V gene lookup returns CDR1 MNHNS and CDR2 SASEGT. The length of the CDR3 is 13 residues. The V segment lost 5 bases and the J segment 7 bases; nucleotides outside the gene matches: 6. CDR3 DNA: TGTGCCAGCAGTCGACAGGGGAGCTGTGGCTACACCTTC. It encodes CASSRQGSCGYTF.

This chain uses TRBV10-3 with TRBJ2-5, with D tentatively TRBD1 or TRBD2 (5 bases each). The CDR3 contains 15 residues. V gave up 0 bases and J gave up 11 bases, with 19 bases separating them. Germline assignment: CDR1 ENHRY and CDR2 SYGVKD. Here the CDR3 DNA reads TGTGCCATCAGTGAGTCGGTGGGACGTCTGCTTGAGCAGTACTTC. This gives the protein CAISESVGRLLEQYF.

This chain connects TRBV10-3 to TRBJ1-5; D is undetermined. The germline V gene encodes CDR1 ENHRY and CDR2 SYGVKD. This CDR3 is 14 amino acids long. V was trimmed by 4 bases and J by 3 bases, leaving 10 bases between them. CDR3 nucleotides: TGTGCCATCAGTGGTCCCGGACTCAATCAGCCCCAGCATTTT. Its translation: CAISGPGLNQPQHF.

Points on this clonotype: Being one base from a much bigger clone, this may be a read error. CDR3 residues: CANSDPPGQGDYGYTF. The CDR3 DNA follows: TGTGCCAACAGTGATCCCCCAGGACAGGGCGACTATGGCTACACCTTC. The gene calls are TRBV25-1 and TRBJ1-2, with 8 bases identical to TRBD1. The CDR3 is made up of 16 amino acids. The germline V gene has CDR1 MGHDK and CDR2 SYGVNS.

V is TRBV28 and J is TRBJ1-5; a possible D gene is TRBD1 (6 bases). Germline loops: CDR1 MDHEN, CDR2 SYDVKM. This CDR3 comprises 15 residues. V was clipped by 5 bases and J by 1 base, with 12 bases between them. The chain's CDR3 is CASSPQGKSNQPQHF. The CDR3 nucleotides read TGTGCCAGCAGTCCCCAGGGGAAAAGCAATCAGCCCCAGCATTTT.

This chain joins TRBV6-5 and TRBJ2-5; TRBD2 aligns across 7 bases. The J call may be wrong; the DNA end is better matched by TRBJ2-7. This CDR3 is built from 13 residues. Germline V gene sequence: CDR1 MNHEY, CDR2 SVGAGI. The CDR3 loop reads CASQSGVAYEQYF. CDR3 DNA sequence: TGTGCCAGCCAAAGCGGGGTGGCCTACGAGCAGTACTTC.

The chain links TRBV6-1 to TRBJ1-5, with D possibly TRBD1 on 6 matching bases. Germline V gives CDR1 MNHNS, CDR2 SASEGT. The germline V and J ends were trimmed by 2 bases and 4 bases, with 12 bases remaining between them. This CDR3 has 15 amino acids. CDR3 protein: CASSEWGTPNQPQHF. The CDR3 nucleotides read TGTGCCAGCAGTGAATGGGGGACACCGAATCAGCCCCAGCATTTT.

This clonotype was seen only a few times. This chain joins TRBV20-1 and TRBJ2-7; D perhaps matches TRBD2 (5 bases). The CDR3 has 14 residues. The V gene's germline CDR1 is DFQATT and CDR2 SNEGSKA (reference sequence). V lost 5 bases, J lost 3 bases, and 17 bases lay in between. For the CDR3, the DNA is TGCAGTGCTTCAGACTTGTTCGAGGGCTACGAGCAGTACTTC. It yields the protein CSASDLFEGYEQYF.